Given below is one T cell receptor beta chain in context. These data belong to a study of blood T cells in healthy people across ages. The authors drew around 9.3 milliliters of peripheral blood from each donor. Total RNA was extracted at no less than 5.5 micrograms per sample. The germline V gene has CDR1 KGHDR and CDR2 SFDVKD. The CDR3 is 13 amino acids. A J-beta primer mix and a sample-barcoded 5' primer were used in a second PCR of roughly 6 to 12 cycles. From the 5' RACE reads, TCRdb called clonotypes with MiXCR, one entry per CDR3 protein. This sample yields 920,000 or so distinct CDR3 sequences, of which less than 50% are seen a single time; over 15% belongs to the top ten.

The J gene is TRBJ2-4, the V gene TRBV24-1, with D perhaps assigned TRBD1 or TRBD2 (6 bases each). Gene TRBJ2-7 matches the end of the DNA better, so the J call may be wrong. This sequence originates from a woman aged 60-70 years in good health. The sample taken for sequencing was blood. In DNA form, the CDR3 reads TGTGCGACTCCGTTTGGGGGGCTAAGCGAGCAGTACTTC. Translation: CATPFGGLSEQYF.